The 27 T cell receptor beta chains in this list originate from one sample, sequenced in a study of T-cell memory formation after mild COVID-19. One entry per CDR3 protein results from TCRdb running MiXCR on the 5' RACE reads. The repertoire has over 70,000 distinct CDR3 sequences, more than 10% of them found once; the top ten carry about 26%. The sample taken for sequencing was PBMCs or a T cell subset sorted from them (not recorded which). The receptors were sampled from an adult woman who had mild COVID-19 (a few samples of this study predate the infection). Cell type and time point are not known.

The chain's CDR3 is CASSFSPGLGNEQFF. The CDR3 nucleotides are TGTGCCAGCAGTTTTTCTCCGGGGCTGGGGAATGAGCAGTTCTTC. The chain couples TRBV12-3 or TRBV12-4 to TRBJ2-1; D may match TRBD1 or TRBD2 (5 bases each). The CDR3 sequence is 15 residues long. V was shortened by 3 bases and J by 7 bases, with 16 bases between the two germline ends.

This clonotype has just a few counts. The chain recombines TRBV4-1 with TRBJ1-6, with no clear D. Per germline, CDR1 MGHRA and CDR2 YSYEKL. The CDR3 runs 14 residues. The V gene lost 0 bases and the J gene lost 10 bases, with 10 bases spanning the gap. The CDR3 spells CASSQDRDGSPLHF. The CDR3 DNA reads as TGCGCCAGCAGCCAAGATCGGGATGGGTCACCCCTCCACTTT.

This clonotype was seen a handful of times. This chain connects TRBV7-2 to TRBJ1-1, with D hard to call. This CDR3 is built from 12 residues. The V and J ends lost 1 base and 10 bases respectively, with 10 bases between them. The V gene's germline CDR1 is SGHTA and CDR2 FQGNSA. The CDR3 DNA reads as TGTGCCAGCAGCTTAGTGTCCGGAGGAGCTTTCTTT. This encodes CASSLVSGGAFF. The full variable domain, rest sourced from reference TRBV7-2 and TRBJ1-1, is GAGVSQSPSNKVTEKGKDVELRCDPISGHTALYWYRQSLGQGLEFLIYFQGNSAPDKSGLPSDRFSAERTGGSVSTLTIQRTQQEDSAVYLCASSLVSGGAFFGQGTRLTVV.

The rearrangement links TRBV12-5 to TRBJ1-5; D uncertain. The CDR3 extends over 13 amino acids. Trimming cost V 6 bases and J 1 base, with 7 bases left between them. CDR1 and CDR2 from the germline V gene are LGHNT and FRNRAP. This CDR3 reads CASGLGSNQPQHF. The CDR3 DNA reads TGTGCTAGTGGCCTCGGGAGCAATCAGCCCCAGCATTTT.

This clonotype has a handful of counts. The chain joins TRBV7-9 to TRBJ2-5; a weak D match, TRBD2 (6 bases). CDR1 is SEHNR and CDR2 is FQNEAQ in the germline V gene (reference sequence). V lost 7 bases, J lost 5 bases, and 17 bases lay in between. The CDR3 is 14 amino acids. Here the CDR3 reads CASMARRGRETQYF. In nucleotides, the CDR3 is TGTGCCAGCATGGCCCGGCGGGGAAGGGAGACCCAGTACTTC.

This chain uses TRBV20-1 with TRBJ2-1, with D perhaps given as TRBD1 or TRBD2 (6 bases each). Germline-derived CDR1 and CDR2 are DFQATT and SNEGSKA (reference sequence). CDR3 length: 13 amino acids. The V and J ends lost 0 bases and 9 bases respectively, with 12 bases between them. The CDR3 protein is CSARDSGAGEQFF. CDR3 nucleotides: TGCAGTGCTAGAGATTCGGGGGCTGGTGAGCAGTTCTTC.

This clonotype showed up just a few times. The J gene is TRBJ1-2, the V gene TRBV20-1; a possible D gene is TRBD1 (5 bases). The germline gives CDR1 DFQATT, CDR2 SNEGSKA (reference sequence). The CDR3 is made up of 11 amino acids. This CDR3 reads CGAREGYGYTF. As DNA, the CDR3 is TGCGGGGCCCGCGAAGGGTATGGCTACACCTTC.

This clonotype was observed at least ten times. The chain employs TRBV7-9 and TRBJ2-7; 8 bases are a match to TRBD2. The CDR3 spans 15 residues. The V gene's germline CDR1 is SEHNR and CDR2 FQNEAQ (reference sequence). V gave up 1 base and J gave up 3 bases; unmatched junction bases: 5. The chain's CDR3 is CASSLGGLGNYEQYF. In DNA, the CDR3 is TGTGCCAGCAGCTTAGGGGGACTAGGGAACTACGAGCAGTACTTC.

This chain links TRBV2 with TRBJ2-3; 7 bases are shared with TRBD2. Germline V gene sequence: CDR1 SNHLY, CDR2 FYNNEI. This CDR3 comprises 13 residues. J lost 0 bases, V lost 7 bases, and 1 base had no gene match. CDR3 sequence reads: CASTSGSTDTQYF. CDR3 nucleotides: TGTGCCAGCACTAGCGGCAGCACAGATACGCAGTATTTT.

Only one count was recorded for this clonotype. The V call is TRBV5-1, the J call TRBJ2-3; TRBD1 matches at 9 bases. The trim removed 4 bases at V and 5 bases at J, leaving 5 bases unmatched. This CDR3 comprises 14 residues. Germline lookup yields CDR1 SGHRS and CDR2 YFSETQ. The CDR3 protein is CASSDGQGIDTQYF. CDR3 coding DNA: TGCGCCAGCAGCGACGGACAGGGGATAGATACGCAGTATTTT.

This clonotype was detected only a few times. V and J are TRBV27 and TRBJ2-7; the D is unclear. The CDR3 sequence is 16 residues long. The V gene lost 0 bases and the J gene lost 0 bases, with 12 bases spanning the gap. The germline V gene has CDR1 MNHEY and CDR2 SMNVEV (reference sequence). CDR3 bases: TGTGCCAGCAGTTTATCCCTGGGGATTGTCTCCTACGAGCAGTACTTC. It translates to CASSLSLGIVSYEQYF.

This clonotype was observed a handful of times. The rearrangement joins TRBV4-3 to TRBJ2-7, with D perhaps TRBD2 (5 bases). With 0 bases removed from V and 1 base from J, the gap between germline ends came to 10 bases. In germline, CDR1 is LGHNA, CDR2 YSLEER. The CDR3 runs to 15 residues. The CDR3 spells CASSQDRGASYEQYF. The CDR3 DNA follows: TGCGCCAGCAGCCAAGATCGGGGAGCATCCTACGAGCAGTACTTC.

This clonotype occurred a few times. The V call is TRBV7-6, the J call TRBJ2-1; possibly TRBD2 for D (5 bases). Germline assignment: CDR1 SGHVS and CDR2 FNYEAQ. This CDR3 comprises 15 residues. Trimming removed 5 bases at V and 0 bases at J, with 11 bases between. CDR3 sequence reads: CASSPRGSSYNEQFF. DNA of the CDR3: TGTGCCAGCAGCCCCCGAGGGAGCTCCTACAATGAGCAGTTCTTC.

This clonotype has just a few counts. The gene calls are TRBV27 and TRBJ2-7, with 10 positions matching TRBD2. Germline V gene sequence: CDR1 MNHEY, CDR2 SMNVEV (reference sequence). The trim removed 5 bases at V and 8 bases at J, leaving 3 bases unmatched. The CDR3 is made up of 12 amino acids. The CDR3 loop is CASSTGLAKQYF. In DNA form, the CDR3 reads TGTGCCAGCAGTACGGGACTAGCGAAGCAGTACTTC.

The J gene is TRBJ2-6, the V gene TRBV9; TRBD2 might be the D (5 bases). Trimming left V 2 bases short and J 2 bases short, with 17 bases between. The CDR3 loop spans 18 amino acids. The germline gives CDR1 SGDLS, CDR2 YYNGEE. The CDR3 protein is CASSVPFLQEAGANVLTF. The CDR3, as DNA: TGTGCCAGCAGCGTCCCCTTCTTGCAGGAGGCTGGGGCCAACGTCCTGACTTTC.

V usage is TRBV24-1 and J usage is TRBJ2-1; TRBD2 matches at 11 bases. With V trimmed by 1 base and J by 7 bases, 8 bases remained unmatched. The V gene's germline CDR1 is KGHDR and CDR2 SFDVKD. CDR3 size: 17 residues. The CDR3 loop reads CATSDLGTSGAWNEQFF. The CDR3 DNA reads TGTGCCACCAGTGATTTAGGGACTAGCGGAGCCTGGAATGAGCAGTTCTTC.

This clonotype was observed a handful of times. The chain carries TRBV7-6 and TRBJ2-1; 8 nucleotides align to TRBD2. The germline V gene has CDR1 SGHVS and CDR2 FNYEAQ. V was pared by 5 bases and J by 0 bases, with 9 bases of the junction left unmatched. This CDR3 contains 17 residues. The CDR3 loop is CASSPGLAESSYNEQFF. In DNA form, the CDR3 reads TGTGCCAGCAGCCCTGGACTAGCTGAAAGCTCCTACAATGAGCAGTTCTTC.

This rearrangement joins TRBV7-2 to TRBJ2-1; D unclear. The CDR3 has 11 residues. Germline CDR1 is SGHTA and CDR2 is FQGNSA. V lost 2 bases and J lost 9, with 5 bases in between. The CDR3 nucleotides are TGTGCCAGCAGCTTATACGGTGAGCAGTTCTTC. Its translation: CASSLYGEQFF.

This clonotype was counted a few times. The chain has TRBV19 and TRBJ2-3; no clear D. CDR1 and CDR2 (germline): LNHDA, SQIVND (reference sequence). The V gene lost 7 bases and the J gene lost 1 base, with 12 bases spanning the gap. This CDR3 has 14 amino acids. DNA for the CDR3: TGTGCCAGTAAGTTGGGCGCCGGCACAGATACGCAGTATTTT. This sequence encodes CASKLGAGTDTQYF. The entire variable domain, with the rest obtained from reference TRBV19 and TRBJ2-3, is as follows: DGGITQSPKYLFRKEGQNVTLSCEQNLNHDAMYWYRQDPGQGLRLIYYSQIVNDFQKGDIAEGYSVSREKKESFPLTVTSAQKNPTAFYLCASKLGAGTDTQYFGPGTRLTVL.

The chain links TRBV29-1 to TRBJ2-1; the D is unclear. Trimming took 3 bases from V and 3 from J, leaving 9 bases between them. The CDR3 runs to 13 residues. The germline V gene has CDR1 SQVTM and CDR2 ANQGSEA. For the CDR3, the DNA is TGCAGCGTTGACGGACGGATCTACAATGAGCAGTTCTTC. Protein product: CSVDGRIYNEQFF.

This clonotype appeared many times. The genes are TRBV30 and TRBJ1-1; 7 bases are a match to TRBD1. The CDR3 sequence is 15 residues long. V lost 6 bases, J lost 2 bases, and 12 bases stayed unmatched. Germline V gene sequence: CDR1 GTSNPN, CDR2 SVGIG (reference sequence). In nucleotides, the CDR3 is TGTGCCTGCCGCCCCCAGGAAGGGGGCAACACTGAAGCTTTCTTT. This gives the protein CACRPQEGGNTEAFF. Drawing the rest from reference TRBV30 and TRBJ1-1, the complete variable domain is SQTIHQWPATLVQPVGSPLSLECTVEGTSNPNLYWYRQAAGRGLQLLFYSVGIGQISSEVPQNLSASRPQDRQFILSSKKLLLSDSGFYLCACRPQEGGNTEAFFGQGTRLTVV.

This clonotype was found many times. The CDR3 DNA follows: TGTGCCAGCAGCCCGGGACATGTCTACGAGCAGTACTTC. It is translated as CASSPGHVYEQYF. The gene calls are TRBV7-6 and TRBJ2-7; the D gene is possibly TRBD1 (6 bases). Germline CDR1 is SGHVS and CDR2 is FNYEAQ. The CDR3 totals 13 residues. V lost 5 bases, J lost 3 bases, and 11 bases lay in between.

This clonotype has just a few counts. In nucleotides, the CDR3 is TGTGCCAGCAGCCAAGACAGGGGAAACGAGCAGTACTTC. It encodes CASSQDRGNEQYF. The chain uses TRBV13 and TRBJ2-7, with 8 bases that match TRBD1. The CDR3 loop spans 13 amino acids. Per the germline V gene, CDR1 is PRHDT and CDR2 is FYEKMQ (reference sequence). After removal of 5 bases from V and 5 bases from J, the junction contained 5 bases not matched to a gene.

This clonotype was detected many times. The CDR3 reads CASSSSGFTDTQYF. The CDR3 DNA reads TGTGCCAGCAGCTCCTCCGGGTTTACAGATACGCAGTATTTT. The chain combines TRBV7-9 with TRBJ2-3; D not certain. The CDR3 runs to 14 residues. Germline V lookup: CDR1 SEHNR, CDR2 FQNEAQ (reference sequence). The germline V and J ends were trimmed by 4 bases and 3 bases, with 11 bases remaining between them.

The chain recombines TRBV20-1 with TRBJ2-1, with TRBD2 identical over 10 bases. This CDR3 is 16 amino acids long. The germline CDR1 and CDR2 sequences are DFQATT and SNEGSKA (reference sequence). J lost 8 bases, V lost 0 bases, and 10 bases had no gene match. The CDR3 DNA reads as TGCAGTGCTAGAGATTCGTGGCTAGCGGGAGTGGATGAGCAGTTCTTC. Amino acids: CSARDSWLAGVDEQFF.

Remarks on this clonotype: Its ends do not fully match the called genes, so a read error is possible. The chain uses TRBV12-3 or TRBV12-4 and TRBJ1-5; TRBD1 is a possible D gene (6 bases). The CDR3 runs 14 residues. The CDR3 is CASRLGGWNQPQHF. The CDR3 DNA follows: TGTGCCAGCAGGTTAGGGGGGTGGAATCAGCCCCAGCATTTT.

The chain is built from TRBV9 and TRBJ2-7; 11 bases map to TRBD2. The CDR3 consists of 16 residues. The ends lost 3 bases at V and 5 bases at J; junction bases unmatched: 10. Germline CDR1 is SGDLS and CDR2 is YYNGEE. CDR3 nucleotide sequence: TGTGCCAGCAGCGATCCAGTAGCGGGAGGGCCCCACGAGCAGTACTTC. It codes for CASSDPVAGGPHEQYF.